This TCR beta chain was profiled in a study of T cell repertoires in cytomegalovirus infection. Across the study: Public TCR beta signatures marked donors with CMV infection and the matching HLA. Study-wide points: CMV carriers having the relevant HLA were flagged by cumulative public TCR beta family frequency. HLA-C-restricted CMV clonotypes gave the most frequent clonotype in two of eight donors.

Trimming left V 6 bases short and J 7 bases short, with 21 bases between. Germline V gene data show CDR1 as MNHEY and CDR2 as SVGAGI. The CDR3 runs 15 residues. A single record per CDR3 protein comes from TCRdb applying MiXCR to the reads. The sample has nearly 450,000 distinct CDR3 sequences, approximately 32% seen once. A few counts support this clonotype. Its antigen is unknown. The sequence came from a human donor in good health (CMV status not recorded). Some clones in this sample may be carry-over from other donors' samples. Sequenced material: PBMCs. V and J are TRBV6-5 and TRBJ1-2; possibly TRBD1 for D (5 bases). For the CDR3, the DNA is TGTGCCAGCAGGACCTCCCGTCAGGGCCTCCTTGGCTACACCTTC. Amino acids: CASRTSRQGLLGYTF.